This T cell receptor (beta chain) comes out of a study of blood T cell repertoires in COVID-19. The ends were cut back, 0 bases at V and 6 bases at J, with 12 bases in the middle. Germline CDR1 MNHEY, CDR2 SVGAGI. This CDR3 is built from 15 residues. TCRdb's copy holds only in-frame clones and misses some; the assay was immunoSEQ multiplex PCR. The sample lists about 260,000 clones; around 87% were seen once. This TCR was recovered from a woman between 50 and 59 years old who had recovered from COVID-19. The rearrangement links TRBV6-5 to TRBJ2-1; TRBD2 is a possible D gene (6 bases). Sequencing used peripheral blood. The CDR3: CASSYSAGRGNEQFF. CDR3 bases: TGTGCCAGCAGTTACTCGGCGGGAAGGGGCAATGAGCAGTTCTTC.